The 7 T cell receptor beta chains listed next were all sequenced from one sample in a study of CD8 T cells in ankylosing spondylitis. TCRdb called the 5' RACE reads again in MiXCR, with one record for every CDR3 protein. The data contain more than 300,000 distinct CDR3 sequences, roughly 11% of them singletons. The sample was blood, either unsorted or a sorted T cell fraction (not recorded which). Receptors were obtained from a female donor with ankylosing spondylitis or in good health (not recorded which).

Worth noting for this clonotype: A much larger clonotype is one base distant, so this may be a read error. The conserved phenylalanine or tryptophan is not found at the CDR3 terminus, so this likely reflects a read error. V gene TRBV20-1 combines with J gene TRBJ1-3; 7 bases match TRBD1. Losses at the gene ends were 5 bases for V and 0 bases for J; bases not matched to a gene: 7. The CDR3 covers 15 residues. Germline CDR1 reads DFQATT; CDR2 reads SNEGSKA (reference sequence). CDR3 nucleotides: TGCAGTGCTGGCGGGACAGCGTACTCTGGAAACACCATATATTAT. It specifies CSAGGTAYSGNTIYY.

In this sample, this clonotype turned up many times. V usage is TRBV20-1 and J usage is TRBJ2-3, with TRBD1 identical over 9 bases. Germline trimming cut 3 bases from V and 0 bases from J; bases unmatched to any gene: 10. The CDR3 is made up of 17 amino acids. Germline V gene sequence: CDR1 DFQATT, CDR2 SNEGSKA (reference sequence). The CDR3 region has the DNA TGCAGTGCTAGTTCCCCCCCCGGGACAGGGAGCACAGATACGCAGTATTTT. Translated: CSASSPPGTGSTDTQYF.

This clonotype came up many times. This chain links TRBV4-1 with TRBJ1-3, with TRBD1 as a possible D gene (6 bases). CDR3 length equals 16 residues. Trimming shortened V by 3 bases and J by 2 bases, and 14 bases separated the two germline ends. CDR1 is MGHRA and CDR2 is YSYEKL in the germline V gene. The CDR3 loop is CASSQPVQGTGNTIYF. DNA for the CDR3: TGCGCCAGCAGCCAGCCCGTACAGGGTACTGGAAACACCATATATTTT.

This clonotype has at least ten counts. The chain recombines TRBV18 with TRBJ2-4; D might be TRBD1 (6 bases). The CDR3 consists of 15 residues. The germline V gene encodes CDR1 KGHSH and CDR2 LQKENI. The V gene lost 2 bases and the J gene lost 7 bases, with 15 bases spanning the gap. CDR3 residues: CASSPSGVPGNIQYF. The CDR3 DNA is TGTGCCAGCTCACCATCAGGGGTCCCCGGGAACATTCAGTACTTC.

This clonotype was detected only a few times. The chain carries TRBV12-3 or TRBV12-4 and TRBJ2-2, with D tentatively TRBD2 (6 bases). The CDR3 totals 16 residues. V lost 7 bases and J lost 5, with 20 bases in between. The CDR3 bases are TGTGCCAGCACCGGGTTCCGGCGAGGAGGGACCGGGGAGCTGTTTTTT. It codes for CASTGFRRGGTGELFF.

This clonotype was observed many times. The CDR3 region has the DNA TGTGCCAGCAGTTCTGGGGTCCAGGGCACACCATACGAGCAGTACTTC. Translated, it gives CASSSGVQGTPYEQYF. The chain has TRBV27 and TRBJ2-7, with TRBD1 as a possible D gene (5 bases). Between the trimmed V and J ends, which lost 4 bases and 4 bases, there was a span of 20 bases. Germline V gives CDR1 MNHEY, CDR2 SMNVEV (reference sequence). The CDR3 is 16 amino acids.

In this sample, this clonotype turned up many times. The chain couples TRBV20-1 to TRBJ2-3; 8 bases align to TRBD2. The CDR3 loop spans 14 amino acids. Germline V CDR1 and CDR2: DFQATT, SNEGSKA (reference sequence). The V segment lost 3 bases and the J segment 4 bases; nucleotides outside the gene matches: 6. The CDR3 DNA is TGCAGTGCTAGTTTCCTAGCGGGTGCAGATACGCAGTATTTT. Translated, it gives CSASFLAGADTQYF.